This TCR beta chain appears in the sequencing data of a study of early T cells in non-severe SARS-CoV-2 infection. Study in general: Sequencing of bulk RNA from unsorted whole blood was done, without chain pairing.

The junction had 5 bases not matched to a gene; V was cut back by 0 bases and J by 0 bases. CDR3 length: 16 amino acids. CDR1 and CDR2 from the germline V gene are MNHEY and SMNVEV (reference sequence). TCRdb re-called the 5' RACE reads through MiXCR, storing one row per CDR3 protein. The data hold approximately 63,000 distinct CDR3 sequences, with approximately 5.9% observed a single time. The chain carries TRBV27 and TRBJ2-7, with 7 bases that match TRBD2. The sample in question was whole blood, obtained at baseline. The receptor comes from an adult who was a healthcare worker with PCR-confirmed SARS-CoV-2 infection or an uninfected control (not recorded which). CDR3 loop: CASSLSSSGSSYEQYF. The CDR3 bases are TGTGCCAGCAGTTTATCTTCTAGCGGATCCTCCTACGAGCAGTACTTC.